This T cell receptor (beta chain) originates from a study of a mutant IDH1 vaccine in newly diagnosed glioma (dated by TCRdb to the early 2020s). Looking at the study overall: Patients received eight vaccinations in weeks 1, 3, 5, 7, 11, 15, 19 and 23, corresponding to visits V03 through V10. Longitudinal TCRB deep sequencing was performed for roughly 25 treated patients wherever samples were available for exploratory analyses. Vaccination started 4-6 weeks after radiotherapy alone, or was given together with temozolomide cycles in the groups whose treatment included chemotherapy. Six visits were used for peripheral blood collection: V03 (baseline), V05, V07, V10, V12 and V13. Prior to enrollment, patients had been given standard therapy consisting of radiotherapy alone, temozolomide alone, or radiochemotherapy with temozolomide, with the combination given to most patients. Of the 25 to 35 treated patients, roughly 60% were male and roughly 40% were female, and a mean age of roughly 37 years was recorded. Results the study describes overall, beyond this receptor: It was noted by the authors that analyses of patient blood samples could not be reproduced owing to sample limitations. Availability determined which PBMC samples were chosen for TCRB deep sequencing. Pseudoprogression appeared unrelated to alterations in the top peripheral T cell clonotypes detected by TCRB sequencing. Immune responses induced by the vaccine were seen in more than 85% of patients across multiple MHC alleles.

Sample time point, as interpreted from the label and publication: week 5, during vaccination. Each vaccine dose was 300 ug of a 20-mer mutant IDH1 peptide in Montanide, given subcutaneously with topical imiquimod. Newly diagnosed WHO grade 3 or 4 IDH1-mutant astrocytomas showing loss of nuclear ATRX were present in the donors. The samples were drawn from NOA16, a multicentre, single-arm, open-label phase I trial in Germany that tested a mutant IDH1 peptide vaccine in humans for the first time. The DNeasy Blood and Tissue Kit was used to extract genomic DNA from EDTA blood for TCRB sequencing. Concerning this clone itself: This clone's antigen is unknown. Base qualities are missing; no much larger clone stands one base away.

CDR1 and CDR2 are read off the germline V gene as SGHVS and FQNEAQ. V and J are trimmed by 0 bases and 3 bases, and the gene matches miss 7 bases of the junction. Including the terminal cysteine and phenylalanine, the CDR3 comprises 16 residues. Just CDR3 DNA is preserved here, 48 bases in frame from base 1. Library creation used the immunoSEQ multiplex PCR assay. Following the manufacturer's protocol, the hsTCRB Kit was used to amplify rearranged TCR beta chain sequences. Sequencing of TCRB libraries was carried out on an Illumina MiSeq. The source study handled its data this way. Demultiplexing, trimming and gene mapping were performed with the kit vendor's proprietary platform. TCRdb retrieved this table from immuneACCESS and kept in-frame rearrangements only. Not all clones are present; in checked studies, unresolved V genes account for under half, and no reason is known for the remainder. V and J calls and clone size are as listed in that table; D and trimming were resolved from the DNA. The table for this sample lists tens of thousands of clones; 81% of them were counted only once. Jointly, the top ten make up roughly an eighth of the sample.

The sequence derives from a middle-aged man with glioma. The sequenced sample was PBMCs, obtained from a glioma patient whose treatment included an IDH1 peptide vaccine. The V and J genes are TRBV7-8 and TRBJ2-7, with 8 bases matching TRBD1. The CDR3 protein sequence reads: CASSLASGGLSYEQYF. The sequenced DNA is TGTGCCAGCAGCTTAGCTTCAGGGGGCTTGAGCTACGAGCAGTACTTC.